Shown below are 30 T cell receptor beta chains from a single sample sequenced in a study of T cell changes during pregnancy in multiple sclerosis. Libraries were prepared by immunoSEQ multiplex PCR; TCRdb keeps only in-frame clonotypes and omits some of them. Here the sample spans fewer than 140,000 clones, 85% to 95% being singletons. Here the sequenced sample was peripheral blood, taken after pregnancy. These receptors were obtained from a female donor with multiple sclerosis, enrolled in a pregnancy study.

The CDR3 DNA is TGCGCCAGCAGCTTGGGGGACATTGGGGGCCAGTACTTC. This translates into CASSLGDIGGQYF. The chain employs TRBV5-1 and TRBJ2-7, with a weak D call TRBD1 (6 bases). Trimming left V 0 bases short and J 10 bases short, with 14 bases between. Germline V gene data show CDR1 as SGHRS and CDR2 as YFSETQ. CDR3 size: 13 residues.

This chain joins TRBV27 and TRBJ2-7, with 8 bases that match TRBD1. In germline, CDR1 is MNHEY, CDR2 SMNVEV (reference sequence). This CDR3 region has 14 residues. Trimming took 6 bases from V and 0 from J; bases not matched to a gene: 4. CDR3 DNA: TGTGCCAGCAGGCGGACAGGGTACTCCTACGAGCAGTACTTC. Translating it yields CASRRTGYSYEQYF.

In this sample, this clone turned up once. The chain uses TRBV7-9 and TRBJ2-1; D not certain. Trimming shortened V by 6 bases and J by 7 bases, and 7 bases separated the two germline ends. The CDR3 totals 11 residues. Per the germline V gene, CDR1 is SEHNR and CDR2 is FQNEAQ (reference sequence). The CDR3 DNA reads TGTGCCAGCAGTCCTGTAAATGAGCAGTTCTTC. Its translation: CASSPVNEQFF.

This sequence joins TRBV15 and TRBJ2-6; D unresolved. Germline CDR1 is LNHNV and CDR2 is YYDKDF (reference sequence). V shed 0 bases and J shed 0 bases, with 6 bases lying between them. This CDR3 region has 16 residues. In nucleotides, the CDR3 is TGTGCCACCAGCAGAGATTGGAGCTCTGGGGCCAACGTCCTGACTTTC. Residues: CATSRDWSSGANVLTF.

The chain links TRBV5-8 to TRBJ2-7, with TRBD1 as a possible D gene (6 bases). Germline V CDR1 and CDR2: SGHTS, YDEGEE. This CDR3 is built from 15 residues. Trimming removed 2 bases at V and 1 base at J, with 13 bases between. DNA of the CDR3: TGTGCCAGCAGCTTCCGGGACACCATTTCCTACGAGCAGTACTTC. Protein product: CASSFRDTISYEQYF.

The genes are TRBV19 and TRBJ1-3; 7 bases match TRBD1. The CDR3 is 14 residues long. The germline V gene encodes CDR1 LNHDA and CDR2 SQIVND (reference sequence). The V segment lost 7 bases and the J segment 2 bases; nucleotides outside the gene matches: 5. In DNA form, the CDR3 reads TGTGCCAGTACGGCACAGGGGCCTGGAAACACCATATATTTT. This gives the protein CASTAQGPGNTIYF.

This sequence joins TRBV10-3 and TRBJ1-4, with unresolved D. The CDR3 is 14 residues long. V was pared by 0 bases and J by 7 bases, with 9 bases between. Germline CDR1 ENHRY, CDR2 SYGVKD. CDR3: CAISESIEVEKLFF. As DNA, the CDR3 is TGTGCCATCAGTGAGTCAATCGAGGTTGAAAAACTGTTTTTT.

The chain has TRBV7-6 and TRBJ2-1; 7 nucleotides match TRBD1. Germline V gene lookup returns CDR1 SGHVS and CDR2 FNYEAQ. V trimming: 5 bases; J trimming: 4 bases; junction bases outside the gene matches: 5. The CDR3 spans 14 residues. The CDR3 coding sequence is TGTGCCAGCAGCCCTACGACAGGGTACAATGAGCAGTTCTTC. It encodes CASSPTTGYNEQFF.

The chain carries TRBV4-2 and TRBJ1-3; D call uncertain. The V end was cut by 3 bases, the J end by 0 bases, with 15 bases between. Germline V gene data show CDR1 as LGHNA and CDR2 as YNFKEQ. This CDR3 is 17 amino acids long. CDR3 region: CASSQGRPGDSGNTIYF. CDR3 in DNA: TGTGCCAGCAGCCAGGGGAGACCGGGAGACTCTGGAAACACCATATATTTT.

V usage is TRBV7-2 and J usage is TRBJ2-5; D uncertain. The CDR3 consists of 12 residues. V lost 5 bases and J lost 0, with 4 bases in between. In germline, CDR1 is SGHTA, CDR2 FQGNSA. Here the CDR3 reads CASSRYQETQYF. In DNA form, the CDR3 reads TGTGCCAGCAGCCGGTACCAAGAGACCCAGTACTTC. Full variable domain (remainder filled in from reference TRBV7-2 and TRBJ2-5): GAGVSQSPSNKVTEKGKDVELRCDPISGHTALYWYRQSLGQGLEFLIYFQGNSAPDKSGLPSDRFSAERTGGSVSTLTIQRTQQEDSAVYLCASSRYQETQYFGPGTRLLVL.

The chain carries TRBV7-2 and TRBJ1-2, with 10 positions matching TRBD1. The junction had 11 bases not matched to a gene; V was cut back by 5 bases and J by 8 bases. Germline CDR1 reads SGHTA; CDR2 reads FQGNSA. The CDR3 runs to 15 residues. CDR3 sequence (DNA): TGTGCCAGCAGCCCCCAACCGGGACAGGGGAACGGCTACACCTTC. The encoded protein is CASSPQPGQGNGYTF.

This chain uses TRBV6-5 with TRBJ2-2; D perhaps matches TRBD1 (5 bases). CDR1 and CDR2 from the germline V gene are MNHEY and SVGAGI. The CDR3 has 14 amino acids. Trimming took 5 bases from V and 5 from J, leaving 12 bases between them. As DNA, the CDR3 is TGTGCCAGCAGTCCCAGGGTGGAGACCGGGGAGCTGTTTTTT. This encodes CASSPRVETGELFF.

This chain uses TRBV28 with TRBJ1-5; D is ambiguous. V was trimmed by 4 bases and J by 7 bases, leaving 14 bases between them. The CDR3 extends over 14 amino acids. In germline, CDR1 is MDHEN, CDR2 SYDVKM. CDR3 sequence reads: CASSSFDGGQPQHF. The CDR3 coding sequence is TGTGCCAGCAGTTCCTTCGACGGAGGGCAGCCCCAGCATTTT.

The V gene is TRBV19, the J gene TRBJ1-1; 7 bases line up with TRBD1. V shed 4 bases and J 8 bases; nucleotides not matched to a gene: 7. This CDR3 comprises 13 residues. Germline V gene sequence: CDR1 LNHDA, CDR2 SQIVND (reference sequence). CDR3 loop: CASSTPGQAEAFF. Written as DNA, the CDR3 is TGTGCCAGTAGTACCCCAGGACAGGCCGAAGCTTTCTTT. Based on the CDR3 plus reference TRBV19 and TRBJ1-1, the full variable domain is DGGITQSPKYLFRKEGQNVTLSCEQNLNHDAMYWYRQDPGQGLRLIYYSQIVNDFQKGDIAEGYSVSREKKESFPLTVTSAQKNPTAFYLCASSTPGQAEAFFGQGTRLTVV.

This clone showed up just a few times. The CDR3 DNA sequence: TGTGCCAGCGTTGGACAGACCCAGTACCAAGAGACCCAGTACTTC. Protein: CASVGQTQYQETQYF. The V call is TRBV6-1, the J call TRBJ2-5, with D tentatively TRBD1 (6 bases). Trimming stripped 8 bases from V and 0 bases from J, with 16 bases between. The CDR3 is 15 residues long. Germline values: CDR1 MNHNS, CDR2 SASEGT.

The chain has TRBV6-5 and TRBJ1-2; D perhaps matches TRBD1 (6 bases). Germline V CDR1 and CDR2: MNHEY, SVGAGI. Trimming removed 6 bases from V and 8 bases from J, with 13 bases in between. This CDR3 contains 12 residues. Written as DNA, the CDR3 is TGTGCCAGCAGGATGGGGGCTGAAGGCTACACCTTC. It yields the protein CASRMGAEGYTF.

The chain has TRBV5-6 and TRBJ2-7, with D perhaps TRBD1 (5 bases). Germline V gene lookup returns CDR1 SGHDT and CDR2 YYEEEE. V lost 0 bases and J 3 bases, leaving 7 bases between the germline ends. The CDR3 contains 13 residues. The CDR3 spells CASSLVQGYEQYF. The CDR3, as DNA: TGTGCCAGCAGCTTGGTTCAGGGCTACGAGCAGTACTTC.

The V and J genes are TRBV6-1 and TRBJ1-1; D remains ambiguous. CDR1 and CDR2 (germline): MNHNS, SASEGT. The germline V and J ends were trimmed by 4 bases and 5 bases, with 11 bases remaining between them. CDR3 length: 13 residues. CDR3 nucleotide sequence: TGTGCCAGCAGTGCCGGGAGGGTGACTGAAGCTTTCTTT. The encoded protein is CASSAGRVTEAFF.

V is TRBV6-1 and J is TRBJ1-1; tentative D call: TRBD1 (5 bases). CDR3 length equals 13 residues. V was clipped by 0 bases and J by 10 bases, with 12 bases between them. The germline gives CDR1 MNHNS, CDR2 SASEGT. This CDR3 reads CASSEAEGLGAFF. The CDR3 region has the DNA TGTGCCAGCAGTGAAGCGGAGGGGCTAGGAGCTTTCTTT.

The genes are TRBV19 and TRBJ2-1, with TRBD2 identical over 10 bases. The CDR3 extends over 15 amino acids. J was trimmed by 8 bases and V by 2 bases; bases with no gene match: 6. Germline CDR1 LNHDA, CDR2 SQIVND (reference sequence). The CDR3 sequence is CASSITSGNGDEQFF. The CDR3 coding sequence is TGTGCCAGTAGTATAACTAGCGGGAATGGCGATGAGCAGTTCTTC.

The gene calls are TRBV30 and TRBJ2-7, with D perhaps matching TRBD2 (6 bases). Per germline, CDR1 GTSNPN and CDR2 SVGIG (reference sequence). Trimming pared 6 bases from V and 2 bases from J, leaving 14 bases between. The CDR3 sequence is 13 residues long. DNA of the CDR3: TGTGCCTGCTCAGGGACTCCGCCCTACGAGCAGTACTTC. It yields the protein CACSGTPPYEQYF.

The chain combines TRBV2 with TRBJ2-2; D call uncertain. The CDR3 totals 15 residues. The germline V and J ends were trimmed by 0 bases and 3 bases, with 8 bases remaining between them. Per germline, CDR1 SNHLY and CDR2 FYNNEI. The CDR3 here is CASSEALFDTGELFF. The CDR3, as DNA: TGTGCCAGCAGTGAAGCGCTATTCGACACCGGGGAGCTGTTTTTT.

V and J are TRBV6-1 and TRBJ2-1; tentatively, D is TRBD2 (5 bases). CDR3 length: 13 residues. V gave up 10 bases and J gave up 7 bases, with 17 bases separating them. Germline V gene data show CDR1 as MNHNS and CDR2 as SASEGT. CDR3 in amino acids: CATTWGDYNEQFF. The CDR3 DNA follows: TGTGCCACCACGTGGGGAGATTATAATGAGCAGTTCTTC.

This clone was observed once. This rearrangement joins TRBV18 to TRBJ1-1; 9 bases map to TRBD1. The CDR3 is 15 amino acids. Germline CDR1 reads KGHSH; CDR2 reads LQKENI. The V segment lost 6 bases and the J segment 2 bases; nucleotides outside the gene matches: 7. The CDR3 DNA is TGTGCCAGCTCCCTCCGGGACAGGGACAACACTGAAGCTTTCTTT. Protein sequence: CASSLRDRDNTEAFF. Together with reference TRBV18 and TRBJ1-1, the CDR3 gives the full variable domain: NAGVMQNPRHLVRRRGQEARLRCSPMKGHSHVYWYRQLPEEGLKFMVYLQKENIIDESGMPKERFSAEFPKEGPSILRIQQVVRGDSAAYFCASSLRDRDNTEAFFGQGTRLTVV.

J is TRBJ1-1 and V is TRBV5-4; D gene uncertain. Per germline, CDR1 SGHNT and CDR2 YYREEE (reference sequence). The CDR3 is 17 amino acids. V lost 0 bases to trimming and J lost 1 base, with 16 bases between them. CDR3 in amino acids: CASSLARDPTGNTEAFF. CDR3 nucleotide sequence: TGTGCCAGCAGCTTGGCCCGGGATCCTACGGGGAACACTGAAGCTTTCTTT. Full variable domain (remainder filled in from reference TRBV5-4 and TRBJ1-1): ETGVTQSPTHLIKTRGQQVTLRCSSQSGHNTVSWYQQALGQGPQFIFQYYREEENGRGNFPPRFSGLQFPNYSSELNVNALELDDSALYLCASSLARDPTGNTEAFFGQGTRLTVV.

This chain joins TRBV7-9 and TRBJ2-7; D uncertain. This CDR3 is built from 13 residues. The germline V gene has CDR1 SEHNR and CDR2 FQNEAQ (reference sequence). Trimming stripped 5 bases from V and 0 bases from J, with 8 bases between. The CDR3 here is CASSDNPSYEQYF. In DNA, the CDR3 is TGTGCCAGCAGCGACAACCCCTCCTACGAGCAGTACTTC.

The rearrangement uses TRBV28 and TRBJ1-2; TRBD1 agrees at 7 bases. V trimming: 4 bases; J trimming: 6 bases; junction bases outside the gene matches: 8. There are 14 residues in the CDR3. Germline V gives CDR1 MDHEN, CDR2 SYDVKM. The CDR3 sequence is CASSSEGAIDGYTF. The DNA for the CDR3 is TGTGCCAGCAGTTCCGAGGGGGCGATAGATGGCTACACCTTC.

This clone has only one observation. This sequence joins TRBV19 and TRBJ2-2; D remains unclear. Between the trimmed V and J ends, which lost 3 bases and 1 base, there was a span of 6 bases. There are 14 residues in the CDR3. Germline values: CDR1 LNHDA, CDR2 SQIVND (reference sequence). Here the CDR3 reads CASSISRNTGELFF. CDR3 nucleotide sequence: TGTGCCAGTAGTATTAGCAGGAACACCGGGGAGCTGTTTTTT.

CDR3: CASSRTGTQHF. DNA of the CDR3: TGTGCCAGCAGTAGAACCGGGACCCAGCATTTT. The chain links TRBV6-1 to TRBJ1-5, with D uncertain. The CDR3 runs to 11 residues. Germline-derived CDR1 and CDR2 are MNHNS and SASEGT. Trimming left V 5 bases short and J 11 bases short, with 10 bases between.

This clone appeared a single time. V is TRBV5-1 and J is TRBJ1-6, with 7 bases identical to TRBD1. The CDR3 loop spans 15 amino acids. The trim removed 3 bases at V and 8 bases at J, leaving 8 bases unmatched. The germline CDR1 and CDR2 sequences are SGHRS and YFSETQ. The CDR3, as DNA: TGCGCCAGCAGCTCCTCGACAGGGTTAGATTCACCCCTCCACTTT. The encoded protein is CASSSSTGLDSPLHF. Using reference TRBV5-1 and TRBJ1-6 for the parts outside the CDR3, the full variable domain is KAGVTQTPRYLIKTRGQQVTLSCSPISGHRSVSWYQQTPGQGLQFLFEYFSETQRNKGNFPGRFSGRQFSNSRSEMNVSTLELGDSALYLCASSSSTGLDSPLHFGNGTRLTVT.